These 25 T cell receptor beta chains were sequenced from one sample in a study of shared clonotypes between healthy human individuals (dated by TCRdb to the early 2020s). Libraries were constructed by the immunoSEQ multiplex PCR assay. TCRdb's version of the immuneACCESS table is confined to in-frame rearrangements and falls short of the full clone set. An unresolved V gene accounts for under half of the shortfall where checked; the remainder is of unknown origin. Counted in this sample were 2 million to 2.5 million clones; approximately 94% of them appeared once. The top ten clonotypes cover around 0.13% of the sample. The sequenced sample was naive CD4+ T cells sorted from blood. This specimen's cell subset or site label, interpreted: CD45RA+ positively selected. All receptors come from a man aged 18 to 35 in good health.

V is TRBV27 and J is TRBJ1-6; 9 positions match TRBD1. The ends lost 5 bases at V and 0 bases at J; junction bases unmatched: 8. CDR3 length: 18 residues. Germline V gene sequence: CDR1 MNHEY, CDR2 SMNVEV (reference sequence). The CDR3 loop is CASSIGQGQGSYNSPLHF. The CDR3 DNA follows: TGTGCCAGCAGTATCGGACAGGGGCAGGGCTCCTATAATTCACCCCTCCACTTT.

Only one count was recorded for this clone. The chain carries TRBV6-1 and TRBJ1-5; weak D call: TRBD1 (6 bases). Looked up from germline, CDR1 is MNHNS and CDR2 is SASEGT. CDR3 length: 13 residues. Trimming removed 8 bases from V and 6 bases from J, with 14 bases in between. CDR3 sequence reads: CASHRETSQPQHF. DNA of the CDR3: TGTGCCAGCCACAGGGAAACGAGTCAGCCCCAGCATTTT.

The genes are TRBV15 and TRBJ1-3; D not resolved. This CDR3 contains 15 residues. From germline, CDR1 is LNHNV and CDR2 YYDKDF (reference sequence). V lost 0 bases and J lost 0, with 6 bases in between. The CDR3: CATSRDSLSGNTIYF. The CDR3 DNA reads as TGTGCCACCAGCAGAGATAGTCTCTCTGGAAACACCATATATTTT.

V and J are TRBV7-9 and TRBJ2-2, with 10 bases matching TRBD1. V lost 5 bases to trimming and J lost 5 bases; unmatched junction nucleotides: 8. Looked up from germline, CDR1 is SEHNR and CDR2 is FQNEAQ (reference sequence). The length of the CDR3 is 16 residues. In DNA, the CDR3 is TGTGCCAGCAGCAGACGCGGACAGGGGGAGACCGGGGAGCTGTTTTTT. As protein: CASSRRGQGETGELFF.

The chain combines TRBV9 with TRBJ1-2; D unresolved. The CDR3 loop spans 12 amino acids. Germline loops: CDR1 SGDLS, CDR2 YYNGEE. V was shortened by 4 bases and J by 6 bases, with 10 bases between the two germline ends. This CDR3 is CASSPRTDGYTF. The CDR3 DNA is TGTGCCAGCAGCCCGAGGACCGATGGCTACACCTTC.

This chain uses TRBV10-3 with TRBJ1-2; 7 bases are shared with TRBD1. Trimming cost V 6 bases and J 7 bases; bases outside gene matches: 5. This CDR3 has 12 amino acids. Per the germline V gene, CDR1 is ENHRY and CDR2 is SYGVKD. The CDR3: CAISLTGTGYTF. CDR3 coding DNA: TGTGCCATCAGCCTGACAGGGACTGGCTACACCTTC.

This sequence joins TRBV7-9 and TRBJ2-3; weak D call: TRBD2 (6 bases). V lost 4 bases and J lost 0, with 11 bases in between. Germline V CDR1 and CDR2: SEHNR, FQNEAQ (reference sequence). The CDR3 consists of 15 residues. DNA of the CDR3: TGTGCCAGCAGCTATCTAGCGACCAGCACAGATACGCAGTATTTT. This gives the protein CASSYLATSTDTQYF.

This clone was detected only once. The rearrangement links TRBV6-6 to TRBJ1-6; 9 nucleotides align to TRBD1. Germline assignment: CDR1 MNHNY and CDR2 SVGAGI (reference sequence). V lost 2 bases to trimming and J lost 7 bases; unmatched junction nucleotides: 3. CDR3 length: 15 residues. The chain's CDR3 is CASSYLQGANSPLHF. CDR3 DNA: TGTGCCAGCAGTTACCTACAGGGGGCAAATTCACCCCTCCACTTT.

The chain has TRBV25-1 and TRBJ2-7; TRBD2 aligns across 11 bases. Germline CDR1 reads MGHDK; CDR2 reads SYGVNS. This CDR3 contains 16 residues. Germline trimming cut 4 bases from V and 0 bases from J; bases unmatched to any gene: 5. The CDR3 DNA reads as TGTGCCAGCAGTGGGGGTACTAGCGGGAGCTCCTACGAGCAGTACTTC. Protein sequence: CASSGGTSGSSYEQYF.

This clone was counted once. The chain combines TRBV5-4 with TRBJ1-3; a possible D gene is TRBD1 (6 bases). Trimming removed 3 bases from V and 0 bases from J, with 10 bases in between. The CDR3 is 15 amino acids. Per germline, CDR1 SGHNT and CDR2 YYREEE (reference sequence). The CDR3, as DNA: TGTGCCAGCAGCTATGGACAGAGCTCTGGAAACACCATATATTTT. As protein: CASSYGQSSGNTIYF.

This chain links TRBV29-1 with TRBJ2-7, with 12 bases that match TRBD2. Germline V gene data show CDR1 as SQVTM and CDR2 as ANQGSEA. Unmatched junction bases numbered 14, after V lost 6 bases and J lost 8 bases. The CDR3 length is 15 residues. The CDR3 sequence: CSVLTSGRKVKQQYF. The CDR3 region has the DNA TGCAGCGTCCTTACTAGCGGGAGGAAAGTGAAGCAGCAGTACTTC.

V is TRBV21-1 and J is TRBJ2-3; the table gives TRBD2 as D, unverified against the DNA. TRBV21-1 is a recognized pseudogene. The CDR3 is made up of 16 amino acids. DNA of the CDR3: TGTGCCAGCAGCAAAAGCGGGAAGGGGATGATAGATACGCAGTATTTT. As protein: CASSKSGKGMIDTQYF.

The V call is TRBV5-1, the J call TRBJ1-1; 9 nucleotides line up with TRBD1. Germline CDR1 reads SGHRS; CDR2 reads YFSETQ. V dropped 6 bases and J dropped 1; count of bases not matched to a gene: 4. This CDR3 has 14 residues. The CDR3 is CASKPGQGNTEAFF. CDR3 nucleotide sequence: TGCGCCAGCAAGCCGGGACAGGGGAACACTGAAGCTTTCTTT.

The chain has TRBV6-1 and TRBJ1-4; D perhaps matches TRBD1 (6 bases). The germline V gene encodes CDR1 MNHNS and CDR2 SASEGT. This CDR3 is 16 amino acids long. V shed 0 bases and J shed 10 bases, with 18 bases lying between them. The CDR3 sequence: CASSEALVGQGSKLFF. In nucleotides, the CDR3 is TGTGCCAGCAGTGAAGCTTTAGTGGGGCAGGGGTCAAAACTGTTTTTT.

The J gene is TRBJ1-4, the V gene TRBV5-1; TRBD1 is a possible D gene (5 bases). This CDR3 region has 14 residues. Germline V lookup: CDR1 SGHRS, CDR2 YFSETQ. Trimming left V 0 bases short and J 7 bases short, with 10 bases between. CDR3 sequence reads: CASSLGQLGEKLFF. The CDR3 nucleotides are TGCGCCAGCAGCTTGGGACAGTTGGGTGAAAAACTGTTTTTT.

The CDR3 region has the DNA TGTGCCAGCAGCCGGGGACAGGGGGGAAGCACTGAAGCTTTCTTT. Its translation: CASSRGQGGSTEAFF. V and J are TRBV7-9 and TRBJ1-1; 11 nucleotides align to TRBD1. Germline CDR1 reads SEHNR; CDR2 reads FQNEAQ (reference sequence). The CDR3 extends over 15 amino acids. J was trimmed by 4 bases and V by 5 bases; bases with no gene match: 6.

Here the CDR3 DNA reads TGCGCCAGCAGCCAAGATGGGCATGGTAATGAAAAACTGTTTTTT. This codes for CASSQDGHGNEKLFF. The chain carries TRBV4-1 and TRBJ1-4; no clear D gene. The CDR3 is 15 residues long. Germline V gene sequence: CDR1 MGHRA, CDR2 YSYEKL. Trimming took 0 bases from V and 4 from J, leaving 9 bases between them.

V is TRBV7-9 and J is TRBJ2-5, with a tentative D call TRBD2 (5 bases). There are 15 residues in the CDR3. The V and J ends lost 5 bases and 5 bases respectively, with 18 bases between them. Germline CDR1 is SEHNR and CDR2 is FQNEAQ (reference sequence). CDR3 amino acids: CASSPGESTYETQYF. In DNA, the CDR3 is TGTGCCAGCAGCCCCGGGGAATCGACGTACGAGACCCAGTACTTC.

The chain couples TRBV4-1 to TRBJ2-1; 11 nucleotides align to TRBD2. CDR1 MGHRA and CDR2 YSYEKL come from the germline V gene. The trim removed 3 bases at V and 5 bases at J, leaving 3 bases unmatched. There are 15 residues in the CDR3. CDR3 residues: CASSHIAGGNNEQFF. CDR3 DNA sequence: TGCGCCAGCAGCCACATAGCGGGGGGGAACAATGAGCAGTTCTTC.

J is TRBJ2-3 and V is TRBV6-5; D is unclear. The germline gives CDR1 MNHEY, CDR2 SVGAGI. CDR3 size: 13 residues. V was clipped by 8 bases and J by 3 bases, with 12 bases between them. This CDR3 reads CASSRSETDTQYF. CDR3 DNA sequence: TGTGCCAGCTCTCGAAGTGAAACAGATACGCAGTATTTT.

The chain links TRBV6-5 to TRBJ1-1, with TRBD1 matching 7 bases. Germline CDR1 MNHEY, CDR2 SVGAGI. This CDR3 is 14 amino acids long. The V gene end was trimmed by 0 bases and the J gene end by 8 bases; junction bases not matched to a gene: 6. CDR3 amino acids: CASSYSLDRAEAFF. The CDR3 DNA follows: TGTGCCAGCAGTTACTCCCTCGACAGGGCAGAAGCTTTCTTT.

The chain uses TRBV4-1 and TRBJ1-6; D is uncertain. This CDR3 region has 15 residues. V gave up 0 bases and J gave up 9 bases, with 12 bases separating them. In germline, CDR1 is MGHRA, CDR2 YSYEKL. The DNA for the CDR3 is TGCGCCAGCAGCCAAGAGGGCGGTTTCCCTTCACCCCTCCACTTT. As protein: CASSQEGGFPSPLHF.

The chain employs TRBV30 and TRBJ2-7; no reliable D call. The CDR3 spans 12 residues. V was pared by 4 bases and J by 3 bases, with 10 bases between. Germline V gene lookup returns CDR1 GTSNPN and CDR2 SVGIG (reference sequence). The CDR3 protein is CAWTLPNYEQYF. In DNA form, the CDR3 reads TGTGCCTGGACTCTACCAAACTACGAGCAGTACTTC.

This chain links TRBV6-5 with TRBJ1-1; 10 nucleotides line up with TRBD1. V gave up 6 bases and J gave up 7 bases; unmatched junction bases: 11. The CDR3 consists of 15 residues. The germline V gene encodes CDR1 MNHEY and CDR2 SVGAGI. The CDR3 nucleotides read TGTGCCAGCAGCCCTCCGGGACAGGGGCGCGGTGAAGCTTTCTTT. Amino acid sequence: CASSPPGQGRGEAFF.

This chain joins TRBV5-5 and TRBJ2-5; D may be TRBD2 (5 bases). With 3 bases removed from V and 2 bases from J, the gap between germline ends came to 20 bases. The CDR3 extends over 17 amino acids. Germline V gene sequence: CDR1 SGHKS, CDR2 YYEKEE (reference sequence). The CDR3 region is CASSYGIGENIQETQYF. The CDR3 DNA sequence: TGTGCCAGCAGCTACGGAATCGGGGAGAATATTCAAGAGACCCAGTACTTC.